The 27 T cell receptor beta chains reported below all come from one sample, sequenced in a study of T cell responses to AZD1222 COVID-19 vaccine (dated by TCRdb to about 2021). The library was built by means of the immunoSEQ multiplex PCR assay. TCRdb re-hosts the immuneACCESS table, in-frame sequences only. Its copies lack some clones; in the studies checked, an unresolved V gene accounts for under half of them, and the cause for the rest is not known. Within this sample are 100,000 to 150,000 clones, with 92% of them counted one time only. The ten largest clones capture approximately 8% of the sample. The time point label, read with the paper, signifies: about 28 days (+/-7) after the second vaccine dose. The material sequenced was peripheral blood, taken 28 days after the second AZD1222 dose. These receptor sequences come from an adult who received the AZD1222 COVID-19 vaccine.

This chain joins TRBV19 and TRBJ1-2, with TRBD1 matching 9 bases. Germline-derived CDR1 and CDR2 are LNHDA and SQIVND (reference sequence). Trimming cost V 9 bases and J 3 bases; bases outside gene matches: 8. This CDR3 spans 14 amino acids. The CDR3 reads CASRGGQGYYGYTF. Written as DNA, the CDR3 is TGTGCCAGCCGAGGGGGACAGGGATACTATGGCTACACCTTC.

The chain carries TRBV25-1 and TRBJ2-3, with TRBD1 matching over 7 bases. This CDR3 contains 15 residues. After removal of 6 bases from V and 0 bases from J, the junction contained 6 bases not matched to a gene. Germline V CDR1 and CDR2: MGHDK, SYGVNS. This chain's CDR3 is CASSPTGPSTDTQYF. Here the CDR3 DNA reads TGTGCCAGCAGCCCGACAGGGCCTAGCACAGATACGCAGTATTTT.

Within the sample, this clone is medium-sized. Other nucleotide sequences from this sample produce the same CDR3. The chain links TRBV18 to TRBJ1-1, with D hard to call. The V gene lost 1 base and the J gene lost 5 bases, with 8 bases spanning the gap. This CDR3 contains 13 residues. Germline values: CDR1 KGHSH, CDR2 LQKENI. The CDR3 DNA reads as TGTGCCAGCTCACCACAGGCTGGGACTGAAGCTTTCTTT. This encodes CASSPQAGTEAFF.

The V gene is TRBV9, the J gene TRBJ2-5; 7 positions agree with TRBD1. The V and J ends lost 0 bases and 1 base, in that order; junction bases with no gene match: 6. Germline CDR1 reads SGDLS; CDR2 reads YYNGEE. This CDR3 spans 16 amino acids. CDR3 region: CASSVGARQGQETQYF. The CDR3 region has the DNA TGTGCCAGCAGCGTAGGAGCCAGACAGGGCCAAGAGACCCAGTACTTC.

The gene calls are TRBV5-1 and TRBJ2-7; D gene unclear. The CDR3 is 14 amino acids. Germline V gene sequence: CDR1 SGHRS, CDR2 YFSETQ. Between the trimmed V and J ends, which lost 0 bases and 6 bases, there was a span of 13 bases. In DNA form, the CDR3 reads TGCGCCAGCAGCTTGGGCGGAGAGCTCGGCGAGCAGTACTTC. It translates to CASSLGGELGEQYF.

This clone was seen just once. The gene calls are TRBV6-5 and TRBJ1-1, with D possibly being TRBD1 (5 bases). The CDR3 has 15 residues. The V end lost 2 bases, the J end lost 4 bases, and 14 bases lay between the germline ends. In germline, CDR1 is MNHEY, CDR2 SVGAGI. The CDR3, as DNA: TGTGCCAGCAGTTACGCCTGGGGGGAAGGCACTGAAGCTTTCTTT. This sequence encodes CASSYAWGEGTEAFF.

The J gene is TRBJ1-3, the V gene TRBV5-1; 9 bases align to TRBD1. Germline V gene data show CDR1 as SGHRS and CDR2 as YFSETQ. The trim removed 2 bases at V and 4 bases at J, leaving 4 bases unmatched. The CDR3 is made up of 15 amino acids. As DNA, the CDR3 is TGCGCCAGCAGCTTAGGGACAGGGCAAGGAAACACCATATATTTT. It specifies CASSLGTGQGNTIYF.

The chain recombines TRBV6-5 with TRBJ2-7; D might be TRBD1 (6 bases). CDR1 MNHEY and CDR2 SVGAGI come from the germline V gene. The germline V and J ends were trimmed by 2 bases and 3 bases, with 8 bases remaining between them. The CDR3 is 13 residues long. CDR3 sequence reads: CASSYLQGYEQYF. The CDR3 bases are TGTGCCAGCAGTTACCTACAGGGCTACGAGCAGTACTTC.

The chain recombines TRBV7-2 with TRBJ2-7, with 9 nucleotides matching TRBD2. Germline CDR1 reads SGHTA; CDR2 reads FQGNSA. V shed 5 bases, J shed 1 base, and the junction held 6 bases outside the gene matches. The CDR3 is 15 amino acids. CDR3 sequence reads: CASSESGGPSYEQYF. As DNA, the CDR3 is TGTGCCAGCAGCGAAAGCGGGGGGCCTTCCTACGAGCAGTACTTC. The variable domain in full, completed from reference TRBV7-2 and TRBJ2-7, reads GAGVSQSPSNKVTEKGKDVELRCDPISGHTALYWYRQSLGQGLEFLIYFQGNSAPDKSGLPSDRFSAERTGGSVSTLTIQRTQQEDSAVYLCASSESGGPSYEQYFGPGTRLTVT.

This sequence joins TRBV18 and TRBJ1-3; no reliable D call. Germline CDR1 is KGHSH and CDR2 is LQKENI. The CDR3 totals 14 residues. Deletions cut 6 bases from V and 4 bases from J, with 13 bases between. Here the CDR3 reads CASSQSLSGNTIYF. The DNA for the CDR3 is TGTGCCAGCTCCCAAAGTCTTTCCGGAAACACCATATATTTT.

The chain combines TRBV5-4 with TRBJ1-4, with 7 bases identical to TRBD1. Germline CDR1 reads SGHNT; CDR2 reads YYREEE (reference sequence). This CDR3 is 16 amino acids long. J was trimmed by 0 bases and V by 1 base; bases with no gene match: 3. This CDR3 is CASSLQGESTNEKLFF. The CDR3 nucleotides read TGTGCCAGCAGCTTGCAGGGGGAGTCAACTAATGAAAAACTGTTTTTT.

This chain links TRBV14 with TRBJ2-5; 11 bases map to TRBD2. J was trimmed by 4 bases and V by 2 bases; bases with no gene match: 3. The CDR3 has 15 amino acids. The germline V gene has CDR1 SGHDN and CDR2 FVKESK. The CDR3 is CASSQLGTSGETQYF. In nucleotides, the CDR3 is TGTGCCAGCAGCCAACTCGGGACTAGCGGAGAGACCCAGTACTTC.

The chain recombines TRBV29-1 with TRBJ1-1, with D possibly matching TRBD1 (6 bases). The CDR3 length is 13 residues. The germline CDR1 and CDR2 sequences are SQVTM and ANQGSEA. Between the trimmed V and J ends, which lost 2 bases and 7 bases, there was a span of 14 bases. The CDR3 region is CSVEKGGGLEAFF. CDR3 DNA: TGCAGCGTTGAAAAGGGGGGGGGACTTGAAGCTTTCTTT.

The chain couples TRBV19 to TRBJ1-3, with D unresolved. The germline V gene encodes CDR1 LNHDA and CDR2 SQIVND (reference sequence). The CDR3 consists of 15 residues. The V end lost 5 bases, the J end lost 4 bases, and 15 bases lay between the germline ends. CDR3 region: CASSPGRFAGNTIYF. The CDR3 DNA reads TGTGCCAGTAGTCCCGGCCGCTTCGCCGGAAACACCATATATTTT.

The rearrangement uses TRBV14 and TRBJ2-2; D is unclear. Between the trimmed V and J ends, which lost 8 bases and 6 bases, there was a span of 7 bases. This CDR3 has 11 amino acids. Germline CDR1 reads SGHDN; CDR2 reads FVKESK. The CDR3 here is CASQSAGELFF. The DNA for the CDR3 is TGTGCCAGCCAAAGCGCCGGGGAGCTGTTTTTT.

The genes are TRBV5-1 and TRBJ2-2, with no clear D. The CDR3 runs to 14 residues. Trimming pared 1 base from V and 6 bases from J, leaving 10 bases between. The germline V gene encodes CDR1 SGHRS and CDR2 YFSETQ. CDR3 sequence reads: CASSLYGESGELFF. The CDR3 DNA sequence: TGCGCCAGCAGCTTGTATGGGGAATCCGGGGAGCTGTTTTTT. The full variable domain, in which reference TRBV5-1 and TRBJ2-2 provide the parts outside the CDR3, is KAGVTQTPRYLIKTRGQQVTLSCSPISGHRSVSWYQQTPGQGLQFLFEYFSETQRNKGNFPGRFSGRQFSNSRSEMNVSTLELGDSALYLCASSLYGESGELFFGEGSRLTVL.

The genes are TRBV2 and TRBJ1-1, with D perhaps TRBD1 (5 bases). Trimming removed 5 bases at V and 5 bases at J, with 15 bases between. The CDR3 sequence is 14 residues long. The V gene's germline CDR1 is SNHLY and CDR2 FYNNEI. CDR3 in amino acids: CASSSDRGGTEAFF. The CDR3 DNA reads TGTGCCAGCAGTTCGGACCGCGGGGGGACTGAAGCTTTCTTT.

This CDR3 reads CASGQVRDEKLFF. In nucleotides, the CDR3 is TGTGCCAGCGGACAGGTTCGCGACGAAAAACTGTTTTTT. This chain joins TRBV5-8 and TRBJ1-4, with 7 bases matching TRBD1. This CDR3 has 13 amino acids. Germline V gene sequence: CDR1 SGHTS, CDR2 YDEGEE. The V segment lost 7 bases and the J segment 8 bases; nucleotides outside the gene matches: 8.

J is TRBJ2-1 and V is TRBV28, with 8 bases aligning to TRBD2. Germline V CDR1 and CDR2: MDHEN, SYDVKM. The junction had 6 bases not matched to a gene; V was cut back by 2 bases and J by 9 bases. The CDR3 runs to 14 residues. CDR3 bases: TGTGCCAGCAGTTTAACGGGGGGGCTCGGTGAGCAGTTCTTC. Protein sequence: CASSLTGGLGEQFF.

This chain joins TRBV5-4 and TRBJ2-5; no clear D gene. V dropped 4 bases and J dropped 5 bases, with 9 bases sitting between them. Germline values: CDR1 SGHNT, CDR2 YYREEE (reference sequence). The CDR3 is 12 amino acids. The CDR3 DNA reads as TGTGCCAGCAGCCGGATAGGCGAGACCCAGTACTTC. Translation gives CASSRIGETQYF. The entire variable domain, with the rest obtained from reference TRBV5-4 and TRBJ2-5, is as follows: ETGVTQSPTHLIKTRGQQVTLRCSSQSGHNTVSWYQQALGQGPQFIFQYYREEENGRGNFPPRFSGLQFPNYSSELNVNALELDDSALYLCASSRIGETQYFGPGTRLLVL.

A single count supports this clone. The chain carries TRBV3-1 (or the pseudogene TRBV3-2) and TRBJ1-2; 9 bases are a match to TRBD1. The CDR3 is 14 amino acids. With 2 bases clipped from V and 7 bases from J, the junction kept 5 bases outside the gene matches. CDR1 is LGHDT, CDR2 YNNKEL, per germline (reference sequence). As DNA, the CDR3 is TGTGCCAGCAGCCAAAGGACAGGGGAGGGTGGCTACACCTTC. Translated, it gives CASSQRTGEGGYTF.

The rearrangement joins TRBV6-5 to TRBJ2-7, with TRBD2 identical over 7 bases. CDR3 length equals 12 residues. With 6 bases clipped from V and 5 bases from J, the junction kept 4 bases outside the gene matches. Germline loops: CDR1 MNHEY, CDR2 SVGAGI. For the CDR3, the DNA is TGTGCCAGCAGGGGAGGGGCCAACGAGCAGTACTTC. Encoded protein: CASRGGANEQYF.

This chain links TRBV11-3 with TRBJ2-5, with 10 positions matching TRBD2. The J segment lost 7 bases and the V segment lost 2 bases, leaving 13 bases of the junction unmatched. Germline lookup yields CDR1 SGHNT and CDR2 YENEEA. The CDR3 extends over 17 amino acids. The CDR3 DNA reads TGTGCCAGCAGCTTATCTCTAGCGGGAGTGGTGCTTCGGACCCAGTACTTC. Its translation: CASSLSLAGVVLRTQYF.

J is TRBJ2-3 and V is TRBV5-4, with D uncertain. CDR3 length: 14 amino acids. In germline, CDR1 is SGHNT, CDR2 YYREEE (reference sequence). The ends were cut back, 1 base at V and 4 bases at J, with 10 bases in the middle. The CDR3 here is CASSLSSWPDTQYF. The CDR3 DNA follows: TGTGCCAGCAGCTTGTCGTCCTGGCCAGATACGCAGTATTTT.

The chain carries TRBV7-9 and TRBJ2-1; D remains ambiguous. The CDR3 is 13 residues long. Trimming took 5 bases from V and 5 from J, leaving 10 bases between them. The germline gives CDR1 SEHNR, CDR2 FQNEAQ (reference sequence). CDR3: CASSLNYNNEQFF. DNA of the CDR3: TGTGCCAGCAGCCTAAACTACAACAATGAGCAGTTCTTC.

V is TRBV5-1 and J is TRBJ2-4; the D is unclear. The germline V gene encodes CDR1 SGHRS and CDR2 YFSETQ. Trimming cost V 5 bases and J 0 bases, with 12 bases left between them. CDR3 length: 15 amino acids. The CDR3 is CASRESTVAKNIQYF. The CDR3 DNA follows: TGCGCCAGCAGGGAAAGTACAGTAGCCAAAAACATTCAGTACTTC.

The rearrangement uses TRBV28 and TRBJ1-4; 7 positions agree with TRBD1. Germline values: CDR1 MDHEN, CDR2 SYDVKM. J gave up 7 bases and V 8 bases, and 13 bases lay outside the gene matches. CDR3 size: 15 residues. CDR3 region: CASGWYRGNIEKLFF. The DNA of the CDR3 is TGTGCCAGCGGATGGTACAGGGGAAATATTGAAAAACTGTTTTTT. The full variable domain, with the rest looked up from reference TRBV28 and TRBJ1-4, is DVKVTQSSRYLVKRTGEKVFLECVQDMDHENMFWYRQDPGLGLRLIYFSYDVKMKEKGDIPEGYSVSREKKERFSLILESASTNQTSMYLCASGWYRGNIEKLFFGSGTQLSVL.